This T cell receptor (beta chain) is from a study of cytomegalovirus exposure and HLA in healthy donors. Overall study results and limits: Later findings reportedly placed an Asian-associated ancestry cluster below the approximately 670-donor mean for N-insertions. Reportedly, diagnosis of cytomegalovirus status by the classifier showed high specificity and sensitivity. Across donors, most TCRs were seen rarely, yet some public ones were widespread.

For this clone: What it binds is unknown.

PCR used 60 Vbeta primers and 13 Jbeta primers. Some clones are missing from TCRdb's copy, which holds only in-frame ones; the method was immunoSEQ multiplex PCR. Of over 150,000 clones in the sample, 60% to 80% were seen once. The CDR3 runs 16 residues. V lost 1 base and J lost 7, with 20 bases in between. The germline CDR1 and CDR2 sequences are SQVTM and ANQGSEA. The J gene is TRBJ2-1, the V gene TRBV29-1; possibly TRBD1 for D (6 bases). The sequenced sample consisted of PBMCs. The sequence was collected from a man aged 50 to 59 in good health and CMV-seropositive. For the CDR3, the DNA is TGCAGCGTTGAAGTACAGGGAACGGGTAGAGCTAATGAGCAGTTCTTC. Protein: CSVEVQGTGRANEQFF.